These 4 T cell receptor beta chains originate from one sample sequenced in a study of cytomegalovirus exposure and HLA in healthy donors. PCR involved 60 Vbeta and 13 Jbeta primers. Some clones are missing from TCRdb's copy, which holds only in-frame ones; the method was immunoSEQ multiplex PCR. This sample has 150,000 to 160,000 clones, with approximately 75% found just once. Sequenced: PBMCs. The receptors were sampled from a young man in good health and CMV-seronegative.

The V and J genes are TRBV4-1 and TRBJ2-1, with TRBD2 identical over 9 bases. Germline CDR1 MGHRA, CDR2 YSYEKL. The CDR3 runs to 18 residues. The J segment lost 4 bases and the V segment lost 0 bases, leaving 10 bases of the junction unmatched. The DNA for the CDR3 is TGCGCCAGCAGCCAAGATCGAACGGCGGGGGGGCAGTACAATGAGCAGTTCTTC. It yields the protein CASSQDRTAGGQYNEQFF.

CDR3 DNA sequence: TGTGCCAGTACTCCGGACAGTTTCAATCAGCCCCAGCATTTT. This translates into CASTPDSFNQPQHF. This sequence joins TRBV19 and TRBJ1-5, with D possibly being TRBD1 (6 bases). The V and J ends lost 7 bases and 3 bases respectively, with 13 bases between them. Looked up from germline, CDR1 is LNHDA and CDR2 is SQIVND (reference sequence). CDR3 size: 14 residues.

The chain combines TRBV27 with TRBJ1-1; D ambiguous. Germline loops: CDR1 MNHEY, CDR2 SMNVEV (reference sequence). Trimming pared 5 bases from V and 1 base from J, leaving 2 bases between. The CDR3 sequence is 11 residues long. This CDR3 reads CASSRNTEAFF. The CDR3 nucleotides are TGTGCCAGCAGTCGGAACACTGAAGCTTTCTTT.

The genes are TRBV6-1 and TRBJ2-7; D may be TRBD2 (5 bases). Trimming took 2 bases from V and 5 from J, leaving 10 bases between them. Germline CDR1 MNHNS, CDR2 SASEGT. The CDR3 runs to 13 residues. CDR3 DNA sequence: TGTGCCAGCAGTGAAAGAGGGATAGACGAGCAGTACGTC. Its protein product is CASSERGIDEQYV.